This T cell receptor (beta chain) was found in a study of cytomegalovirus exposure and HLA in healthy donors. Vbeta (60) and Jbeta (13) primers were used in the PCR. Only in-frame clones appear in the TCRdb table, and some are missing; sequencing was by immunoSEQ multiplex PCR. The sample yields over 250,000 clones, roughly two thirds seen once. The CDR3 has 13 amino acids. Germline V lookup: CDR1 ENHRY, CDR2 SYGVKD. With 9 bases clipped from V and 6 bases from J, the junction kept 5 bases outside the gene matches. This TCR derives from a female donor in good health and CMV-seronegative. The material sequenced was PBMCs. V is TRBV10-3 and J is TRBJ2-1; 10 nucleotides match TRBD1. The CDR3 region has the DNA TGTGCCATAAGACAGGGGGCGGCCAATGAGCAGTTCTTC. The encoded protein is CAIRQGAANEQFF.